This T cell receptor (beta chain) was retrieved from a study of cytotoxic CD8 clonotypes in ibrutinib-treated CLL. Study results and caveats: While tracking circulating CD8+ T-cell counts, baseline clonality exceeded that of age-matched healthy donors. Sampling times (in sustained-remission versus progressing patients) were not the same.

Target depth was 1 in 200,000 to 1 in 1 million T cells, about 10x per clonotype. Assay used: immunoSEQ multiplex PCR; TCRdb lists only in-frame clones, some missing. Among hundreds of thousands of clones, around 70% were seen once, and the ten largest hold about 16%. Note on this clone: The antigen remains undetermined.

The CDR3 has 13 residues. The germline V gene encodes CDR1 MDHEN and CDR2 SYDVKM. The V end was cut by 3 bases, the J end by 3 bases, with 9 bases between. The sequenced sample was PBMCs, obtained after 24 months of ibrutinib treatment. The TCR comes from a human donor with chronic lymphocytic leukemia. V usage is TRBV28 and J usage is TRBJ2-7; D remains ambiguous. CDR3 protein: CASSFAPSYEQYF. The CDR3 bases are TGTGCCAGCAGTTTCGCCCCTAGCTACGAGCAGTACTTC.